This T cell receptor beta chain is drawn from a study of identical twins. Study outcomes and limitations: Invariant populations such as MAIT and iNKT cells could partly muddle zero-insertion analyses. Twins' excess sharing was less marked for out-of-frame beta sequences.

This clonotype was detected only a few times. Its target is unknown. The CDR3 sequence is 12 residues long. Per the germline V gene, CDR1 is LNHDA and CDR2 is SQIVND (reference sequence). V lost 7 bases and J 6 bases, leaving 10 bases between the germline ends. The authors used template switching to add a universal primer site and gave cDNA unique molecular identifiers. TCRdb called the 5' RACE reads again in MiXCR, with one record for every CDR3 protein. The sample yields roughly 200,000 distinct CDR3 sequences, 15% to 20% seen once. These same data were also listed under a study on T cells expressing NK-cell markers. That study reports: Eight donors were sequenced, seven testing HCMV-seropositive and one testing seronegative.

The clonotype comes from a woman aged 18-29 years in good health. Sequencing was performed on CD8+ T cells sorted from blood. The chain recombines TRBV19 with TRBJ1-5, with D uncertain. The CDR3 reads CASNEGSQPQHF. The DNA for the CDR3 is TGTGCCAGTAATGAGGGTTCTCAGCCCCAGCATTTT.